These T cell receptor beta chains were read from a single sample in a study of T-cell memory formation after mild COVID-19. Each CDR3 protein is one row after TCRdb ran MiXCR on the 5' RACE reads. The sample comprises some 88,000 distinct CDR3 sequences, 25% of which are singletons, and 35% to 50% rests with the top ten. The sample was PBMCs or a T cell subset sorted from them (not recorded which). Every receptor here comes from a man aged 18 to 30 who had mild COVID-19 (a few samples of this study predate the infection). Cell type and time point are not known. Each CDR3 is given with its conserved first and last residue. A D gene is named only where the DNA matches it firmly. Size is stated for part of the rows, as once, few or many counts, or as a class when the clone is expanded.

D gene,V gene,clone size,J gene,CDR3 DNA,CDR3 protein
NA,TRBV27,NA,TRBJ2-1,TGTGCCAGCAGTTTTCCGACCGGAGGTGAGCAGTTCTTC,CASSFPTGGEQFF
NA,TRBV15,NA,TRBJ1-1,TGTGCCACCAGCAGAGAGGGGATACAGGAAAACACTGAAGCTTTCTTT,CATSREGIQENTEAFF
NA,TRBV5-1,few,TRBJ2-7,TGCGCCAGCAGCTTGGTGGTGGGGGCGATGGAGCAGTACTTC,CASSLVVGAMEQYF
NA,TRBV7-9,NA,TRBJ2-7,TGTGCCAGCAGTCGGTTGGGAGAGCAGTACTTC,CASSRLGEQYF
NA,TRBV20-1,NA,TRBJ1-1,TGCAGGGGTGACGGTACTGAAGCTTTCTTT,CRGDGTEAFF
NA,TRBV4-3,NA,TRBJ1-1,TGCGCCAGTGTTGGCCGGGGGGCGAATGAAGCTTTCTTT,CASVGRGANEAFF
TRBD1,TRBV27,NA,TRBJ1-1,TGTGCCAGCAGTCTCGGGACAGGGAGCACTGAAGCTTTCTTT,CASSLGTGSTEAFF
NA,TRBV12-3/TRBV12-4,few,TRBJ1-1,TGTGCCAGCAGACTGGGCCTATACACTGAAGCTTTCTTT,CASRLGLYTEAFF
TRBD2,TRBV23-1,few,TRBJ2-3,TGCGCCAGCAGTCTGAGGACTAGCGGATACACAGATACGCAGTATTTT,CASSLRTSGYTDTQYF
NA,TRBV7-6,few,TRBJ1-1,TGTGCCAGCAGCTTAGCGAGCCTGTACACTGAAGCTTTCTTT,CASSLASLYTEAFF
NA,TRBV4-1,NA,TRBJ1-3,TGCGCCAGCAGCTACGGGCGCACTCAGAGCTCTGGAAACACCATATATTTT,CASSYGRTQSSGNTIYF
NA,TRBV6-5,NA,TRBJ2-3,TGTGCCAGCAGACCCCCCGGAAAGCGGTCTGATACGCAGTATTTT,CASRPPGKRSDTQYF
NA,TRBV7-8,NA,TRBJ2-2,TGTGCCAGCAGCTCCGCCGGGACTCCACATAGGTCCGGGGAGCTGTTTTTT,CASSSAGTPHRSGELFF
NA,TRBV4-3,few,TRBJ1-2,TGCGCCAGCAGCCAATCAAGGGGTCTTAATCATGGCTACACCTTC,CASSQSRGLNHGYTF
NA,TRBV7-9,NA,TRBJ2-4,TGTGCCAGCAGTCAGGTTGGGGGACCCAAAAACATTCAGTACTTC,CASSQVGGPKNIQYF
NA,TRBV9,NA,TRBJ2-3,TGTGCCAGCAGCGTAGGGGTCAGGCGGTCTAGCACAGATACGCAGTATTTT,CASSVGVRRSSTDTQYF
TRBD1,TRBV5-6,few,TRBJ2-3,TGTGCCAGCAGCTGGGGACAGCTCACAGATACGCAGTATTTT,CASSWGQLTDTQYF
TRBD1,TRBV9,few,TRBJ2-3,TGTGCCAGCAGCGTAGAAGGGGTGGGGACAGGCTCAGATACGCAGTATTTT,CASSVEGVGTGSDTQYF
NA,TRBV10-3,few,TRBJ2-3,TGTGCCATCAGTGATCCCCCGGGGGGCGCAGATACGCAGTATTTT,CAISDPPGGADTQYF
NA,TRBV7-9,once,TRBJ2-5,TGTGCCAGCAGCCCACCGGGTAGGGGTCCGGGAGAGACCCAGTACTTC,CASSPPGRGPGETQYF
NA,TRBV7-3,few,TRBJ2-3,TGTGCCAGCAGCCCAGGAGGGGATACGCAGTATTTT,CASSPGGDTQYF
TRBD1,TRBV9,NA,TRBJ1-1,TGTGCCAGCAGCGCAGGACAGGGGGCGAGGGGCGCTGAAGCTTTCTTT,CASSAGQGARGAEAFF
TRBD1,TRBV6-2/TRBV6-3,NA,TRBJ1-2,TGTGCCAGCAGTTACTCGAGGGGGCACTATGGCTACACCTTC,CASSYSRGHYGYTF
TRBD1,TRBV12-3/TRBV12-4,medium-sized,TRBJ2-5,TGTGCCAGCAGTTTGGGTCAGGGGGCAATAGAGACCCAGTACTTC,CASSLGQGAIETQYF
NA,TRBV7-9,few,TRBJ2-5,TGTGCCAGCAGCATAACGACAGGCCGGGAGACCCAGTACTTC,CASSITTGRETQYF
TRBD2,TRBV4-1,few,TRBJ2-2,TGCGCCAGCAGCGTTAGCGGGAGAACCACCGGGGAGCTGTTTTTT,CASSVSGRTTGELFF